The TCR beta chain under discussion was sequenced for a study of beta chain features in type 1 diabetes. V gave up 0 bases and J gave up 5 bases; unmatched junction bases: 8. Germline assignment: CDR1 SGHRS and CDR2 YFSETQ. This CDR3 is built from 16 residues. Expressed TCRB transcripts were sequenced, since all the RNA that had been isolated was reverse transcribed. Some clones are missing from TCRdb's copy, which holds only in-frame ones; the method was immunoSEQ multiplex PCR. The sample lists 200,000 to 250,000 clones, 9% to 10% seen once, with under 0.035% in the top ten. This clone occurred a few times. Its antigen is unidentified. Study-wide results and limits: Highly expressing activated T cells could be over-counted with a cDNA template. Patients with Type 1 diabetes showed moderately but significantly shorter TCRB CDR3s in all four CD4+ subsets.

One heparinised draw, averaging about 110 mL, was taken per donor. This rearrangement joins TRBV5-1 to TRBJ2-1, with 7 bases identical to TRBD2. Source material: naive CD4+ T cells from blood. This sequence originates from a woman aged 18-29 years in good health. CDR3: CASSLELAHSNNEQFF. The CDR3 DNA is TGCGCCAGCAGCTTGGAACTAGCGCACAGTAACAATGAGCAGTTCTTC.